The entry that follows covers one T cell receptor (beta chain) sequence. These data are taken from a study of OX40 agonist ivuxolimab in advanced cancers. Study in general: At doses from 0.01 to 10 mg/kg, patients were given intravenous ivuxolimab every 2 weeks.

The investigators sampled blood at baseline, at cycle 4 day 1, and at cycle 7 day 1. The germline CDR1 and CDR2 sequences are MNHEY and SVGAGI. The length of the CDR3 is 15 residues. V was shortened by 6 bases and J by 1 base, with 12 bases between the two germline ends. Here immunoSEQ multiplex PCR was the method, and the copy in TCRdb shows in-frame clones only, minus some. The data show 62,000 or so clones, about 89% seen once. The chain links TRBV6-5 to TRBJ1-4; no firm D call. This sequence originates from an adult with an advanced solid tumor such as melanoma, head and neck, liver or kidney cancer. Sequences were derived from CD4+ or CD8+ T cells sorted from blood, sampled in a trial of the OX40 agonist ivuxolimab. The CDR3 here is CASSPRLETNEKLFF. Here the CDR3 DNA reads TGTGCCAGCAGCCCCCGGCTCGAAACTAATGAAAAACTGTTTTTT.